This record looks at one T cell receptor (beta chain) sequence and its context. Sequencing used immunoSEQ multiplex PCR; TCRdb keeps in-frame clones, though not all of them. This sample has about 98,000 clones; 87% occur once, and the top ten carry 6.3%. Per the germline V gene, CDR1 is MNHNS and CDR2 is SASEGT. The CDR3 sequence is 16 residues long. Trimming pared 2 bases from V and 2 bases from J, leaving 14 bases between. The record originates from a study of cytomegalovirus exposure and HLA in healthy donors. The gene calls are TRBV6-1 and TRBJ2-3; a weak D match, TRBD2 (5 bases). The sample comprised PBMCs. This TCR was recovered from a man aged 18 to 29 in good health and CMV-seropositive. In DNA form, the CDR3 reads TGTGCCAGCAGTGAATGGTTTGCGGGTTACACAGATACGCAGTATTTT. Amino acid sequence: CASSEWFAGYTDTQYF.